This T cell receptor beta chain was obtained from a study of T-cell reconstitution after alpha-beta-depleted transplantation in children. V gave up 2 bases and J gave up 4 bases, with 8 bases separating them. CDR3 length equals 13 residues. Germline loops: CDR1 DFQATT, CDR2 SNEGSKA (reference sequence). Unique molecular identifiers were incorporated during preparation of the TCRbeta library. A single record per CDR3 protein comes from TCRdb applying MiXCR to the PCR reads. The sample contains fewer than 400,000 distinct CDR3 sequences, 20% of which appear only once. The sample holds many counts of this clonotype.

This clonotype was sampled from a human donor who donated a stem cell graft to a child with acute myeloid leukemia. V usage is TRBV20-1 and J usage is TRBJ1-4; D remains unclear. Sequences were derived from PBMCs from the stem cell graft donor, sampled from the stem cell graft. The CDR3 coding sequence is TGCAGTGCTAGATCTGGGAATAATGAAAAACTGTTTTTT. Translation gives CSARSGNNEKLFF.